This T cell receptor beta chain is from a study of blood T cell repertoires in COVID-19. Profiled with immunoSEQ multiplex PCR; TCRdb holds only in-frame clones, not every one. The sample has fewer than 250,000 clones, approximately 90% seen once; the top ten hold 2% to 3%. This CDR3 has 12 residues. Looked up from germline, CDR1 is GTSNPN and CDR2 is SVGIG (reference sequence). V lost 0 bases and J 11 bases, leaving 11 bases between the germline ends. The genes are TRBV30 and TRBJ1-5, with a tentative D call TRBD1 (5 bases). The sequenced material came from PBMCs or T cells enriched from blood (not recorded which). The origin of this receptor is a woman aged 25 to 39 with acute COVID-19. The CDR3 DNA sequence: TGTGCCTGGAGTGTAAAACGGGGGACCCAGCATTTT. This sequence encodes CAWSVKRGTQHF.